This TCR beta chain is drawn from a study of Graves' ophthalmopathy and Graves' hyperthyroidism listed by TCRdb under 2018. At the level of the whole study: Peripheral blood was collected at initial diagnosis, prior to any treatment. An independent validation cohort was composed of some 19 hyperthyroidism patients and around 16 patients who later progressed from hyperthyroidism to ophthalmopathy. To tell Graves' ophthalmopathy apart from Graves' hyperthyroidism, and to predict which patients would progress to ophthalmopathy, the study relied on TCR beta repertoire signatures. In roughly 6 hyperthyroidism patients, T-cell repertoires of thyroid tissue and blood were compared. Following sample collection, hyperthyroidism patients were given methimazole at a starting dose of 30 mg daily, and ophthalmopathy patients were given high-dose intravenous methylprednisolone. In total, 135 blood samples were TCR-sequenced: fewer than 50 ophthalmopathy, some 72 hyperthyroidism and about 17 hyperthyroidism-to-ophthalmopathy patients. To explore V-J signatures that distinguish ophthalmopathy from hyperthyroidism, a discovery set of about 99 patients was enrolled, made up of under 50 with ophthalmopathy and 57 with stable hyperthyroidism. On the study overall, not on this receptor specifically: In validation, the model predicted ophthalmopathy progression with 55% to 71% sensitivity and about 77% specificity; 12 predicted patients were CT-confirmed with GO in a median of 6.5 months. Most expanded thyroid clonotypes with frequency above 0.001 were also detected in blood, suggesting blood repertoires may reflect the thyroid immune response. In cross-validation, the 13-signature model distinguished ophthalmopathy from stable hyperthyroidism with nearly 90% sensitivity and approximately 81% specificity, while in the test set the corresponding values were about 79% and 69%. No statistical method was used to predetermine the sample size, and group allocation was not hidden from the investigators.

The CDR3 measures 15 amino acids from cysteine to phenylalanine. Just CDR3 DNA is preserved here, 45 bases in frame from base 1. V and J are truncated by 1 base and 4 bases respectively, leaving an intervening sequence of 13 bases. Taken from the germline V gene, the CDR1 and CDR2 loops are MGHRA and YSYEKL. For repertoire sequencing, TCR beta CDR3 regions were amplified from RNA transcripts. The first round was an RT-PCR using HTBI primers with the Qiagen OneStep RT-PCR kit, and this first round was followed by a second-round multiplex PCR, then size selection and purification. Libraries were sequenced paired-end with 100 bp reads on an Illumina HiSeq2000. The study's processing was this. SOAPnuke was used for read processing, and reads with adapters, uncalled bases, a mean Phred below 15, or no exact constant-primer or identifier match were discarded. COPE v1.2.5 was used to merge high-quality paired reads. Each unique nucleotide sequence was treated as a clonotype, and MiTCR v1.1 was used to align the clonotypes to the IMGT TRB V, D and J references. Analysis was restricted to V-J combinations with a frequency above 0.0001, which covered about 99% of repertoires. For each V-J combination, a TCR clonal expansion and chaos score was defined as F50 clonal expansion divided by the chaos observed in the TCRdist matrix. Welch's t-statistics and random forest were used to narrow the features down to approximately 13 V-J combinations, which were then fed into a naive Bayes classifier. The Morisita-Horn index was used to measure how similar the thyroid and blood repertoires were. In-frame beta chains were kept once TCRdb had trimmed the public reads at Q25 with fastp and called clones with MiXCR. Each entry merges the rows of one CDR3 protein and shows their most common DNA and genes. For this entry, the V and J calls and clone size follow TCRdb and not the study's own pipeline. For this sample there are a few hundred thousand distinct CDR3 sequences; about a sixth appear just once. Roughly an eighth of the sample lies in the top ten.

This clonotype was found many times. The target of this receptor is not known. Per-nucleotide qualities are absent, and no much larger clonotype sits a single base away. Ophthalmopathy patients had moderately to severely active disease, Clinical Activity Score of at least 3, NOSPECS grade of at least 4, and disease duration under 3 months. Patients with other autoimmune diseases, uncontrolled infections, pregnancy or lactation were excluded from the study. Clinical symptoms, serum thyroxine, TRAb, thyroid ultrasound and orbital computed tomography formed the basis of the diagnosis. Using Ficoll-Paque density gradient centrifugation, PBMCs were isolated from about 10 ml of fresh peripheral blood. Total RNA was extracted using Trizol reagent, and RNA quality was checked on an Agilent 2100 Bioanalyzer.

This TCR was recovered from an adult man with Graves' ophthalmopathy. This receptor chain uses TRBV4-1 and TRBJ2-5; D gene: possibly TRBD2, on 7 matching bases. Sample: peripheral blood. The sequenced DNA: TGCGCCAGCAGCCAAGTCGGGGGGCGCCGAGAGACCCAGTACTTC. Its product reads: CASSQVGGRRETQYF.